The source of this T cell receptor beta chain is a study of blood T cell repertoires in COVID-19. Study in general: Researchers got acute and convalescent COVID-19 samples from the United States, Italy and Spain. PBMCs, B-cell-depleted T cells, or T cells provided the cDNA or gDNA that made up the material.

Germline V gene sequence: CDR1 KGHDR, CDR2 SFDVKD. Trimming stripped 7 bases from V and 4 bases from J, with 9 bases between. This CDR3 has 13 residues. As processed by the authors: Scientists estimated how many nucleated cells there were by amplifying reference gene primers. Generated by immunoSEQ multiplex PCR, the TCRdb table keeps only in-frame clones and is missing some. D and trimming come from the DNA, and the V and J calls and clone size come from that table. The sample has about 300,000 clones; around 89% are singletons. Source material: peripheral blood. The sequence was obtained from a man aged 18 to 29 who had recovered from COVID-19. V usage is TRBV24-1 and J usage is TRBJ1-4; D not certain. The CDR3 loop is CATRASHNEKLFF. CDR3 DNA sequence: TGTGCCACCAGGGCCAGTCATAATGAAAAACTGTTTTTT.